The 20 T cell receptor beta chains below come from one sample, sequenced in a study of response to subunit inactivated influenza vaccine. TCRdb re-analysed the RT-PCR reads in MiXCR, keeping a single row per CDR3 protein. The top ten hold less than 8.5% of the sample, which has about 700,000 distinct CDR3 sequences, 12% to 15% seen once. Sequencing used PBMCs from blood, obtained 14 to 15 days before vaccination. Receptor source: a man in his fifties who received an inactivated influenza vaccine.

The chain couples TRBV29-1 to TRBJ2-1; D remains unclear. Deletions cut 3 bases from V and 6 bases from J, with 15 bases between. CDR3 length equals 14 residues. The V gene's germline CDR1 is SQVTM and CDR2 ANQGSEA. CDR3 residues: CSVESLRGSNEQFF. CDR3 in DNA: TGCAGCGTTGAGTCCCTCCGCGGTAGCAATGAGCAGTTCTTC.

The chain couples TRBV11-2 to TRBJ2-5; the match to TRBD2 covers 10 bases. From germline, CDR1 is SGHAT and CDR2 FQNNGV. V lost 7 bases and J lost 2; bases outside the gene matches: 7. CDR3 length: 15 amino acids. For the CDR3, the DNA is TGTGCCAGCACCCTAGCGGGAGTAGGTCAAGAGACCCAGTACTTC. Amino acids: CASTLAGVGQETQYF.

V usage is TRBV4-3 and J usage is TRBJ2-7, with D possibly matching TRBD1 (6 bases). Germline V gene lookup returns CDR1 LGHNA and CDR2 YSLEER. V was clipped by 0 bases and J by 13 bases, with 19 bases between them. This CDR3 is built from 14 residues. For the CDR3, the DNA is TGCGCCAGCAGCCAAGATCGGCCAGGGGCCCCCATCTACTTC. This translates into CASSQDRPGAPIYF.

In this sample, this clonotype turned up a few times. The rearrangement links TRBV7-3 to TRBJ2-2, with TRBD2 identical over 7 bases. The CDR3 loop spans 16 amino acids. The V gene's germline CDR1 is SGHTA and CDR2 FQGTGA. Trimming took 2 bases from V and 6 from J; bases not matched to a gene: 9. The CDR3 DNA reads TGTGCCAGCAGCTTATCAAAATTGGGGAGGGCCGGGGAGCTGTTTTTT. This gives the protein CASSLSKLGRAGELFF.

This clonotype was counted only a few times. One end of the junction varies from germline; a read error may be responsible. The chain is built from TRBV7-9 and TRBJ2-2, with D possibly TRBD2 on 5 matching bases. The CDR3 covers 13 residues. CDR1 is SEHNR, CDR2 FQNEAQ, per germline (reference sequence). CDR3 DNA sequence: TGTGCCAGCGGAGAAATTAACACCGGGGAGCTGGTTTTT. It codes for CASGEINTGELVF.

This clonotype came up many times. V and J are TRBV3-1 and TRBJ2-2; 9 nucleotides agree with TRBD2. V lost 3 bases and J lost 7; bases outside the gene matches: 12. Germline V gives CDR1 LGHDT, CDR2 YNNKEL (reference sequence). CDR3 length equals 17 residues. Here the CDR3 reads CASSQGAASGKIGELFF. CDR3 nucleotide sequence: TGTGCCAGCAGCCAGGGGGCGGCTAGCGGGAAAATCGGGGAGCTGTTTTTT.

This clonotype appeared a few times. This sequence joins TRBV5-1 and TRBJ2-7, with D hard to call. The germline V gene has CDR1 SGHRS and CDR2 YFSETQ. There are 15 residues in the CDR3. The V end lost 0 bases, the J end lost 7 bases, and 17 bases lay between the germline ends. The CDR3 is CASSLAGRALREQYF. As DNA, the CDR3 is TGCGCCAGCAGCTTGGCCGGAAGGGCCCTGAGGGAGCAGTACTTC.

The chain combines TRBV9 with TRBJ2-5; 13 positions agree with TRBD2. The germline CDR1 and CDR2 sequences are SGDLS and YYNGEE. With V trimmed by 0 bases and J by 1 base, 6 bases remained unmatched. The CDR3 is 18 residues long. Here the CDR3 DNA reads TGTGCCAGCAGCGTAGGACTAGCGGGGGGCCTTATCCAAGAGACCCAGTACTTC. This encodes CASSVGLAGGLIQETQYF. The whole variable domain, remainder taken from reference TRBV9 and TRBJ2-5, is DSGVTQTPKHLITATGQRVTLRCSPRSGDLSVYWYQQSLDQGLQFLIQYYNGEERAKGNILERFSAQQFPDLHSELNLSSLELGDSALYFCASSVGLAGGLIQETQYFGPGTRLLVL.

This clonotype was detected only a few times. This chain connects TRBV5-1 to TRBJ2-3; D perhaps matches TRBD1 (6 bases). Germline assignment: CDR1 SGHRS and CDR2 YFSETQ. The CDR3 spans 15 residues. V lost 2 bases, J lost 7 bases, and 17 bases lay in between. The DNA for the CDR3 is TGCGCCAGCAGCTTAGGGGACACCGAGGTAAATACGCAGTATTTT. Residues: CASSLGDTEVNTQYF.

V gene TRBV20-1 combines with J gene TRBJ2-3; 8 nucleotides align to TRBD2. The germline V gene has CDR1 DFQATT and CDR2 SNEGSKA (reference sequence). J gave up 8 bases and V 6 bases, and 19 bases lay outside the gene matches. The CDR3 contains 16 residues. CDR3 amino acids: CSALGTAGGPPATQYF. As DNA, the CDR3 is TGCAGTGCCCTGGGGACGGCGGGAGGACCACCGGCTACGCAGTATTTT.

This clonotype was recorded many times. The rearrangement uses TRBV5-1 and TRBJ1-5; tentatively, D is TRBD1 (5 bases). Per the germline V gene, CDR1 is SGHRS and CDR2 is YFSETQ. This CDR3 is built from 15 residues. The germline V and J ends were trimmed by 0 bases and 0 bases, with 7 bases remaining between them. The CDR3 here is CASSLGGDSNQPQHF. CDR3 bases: TGCGCCAGCAGCTTGGGAGGGGATAGCAATCAGCCCCAGCATTTT.

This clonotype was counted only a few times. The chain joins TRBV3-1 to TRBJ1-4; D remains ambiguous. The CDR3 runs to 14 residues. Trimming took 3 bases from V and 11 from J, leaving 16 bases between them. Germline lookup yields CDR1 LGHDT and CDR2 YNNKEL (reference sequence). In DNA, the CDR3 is TGTGCCAGCAGCCAGAAAGGGCTGGTGGAGAAACTGTTTTTT. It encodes CASSQKGLVEKLFF.

The CDR3 nucleotides are TGTGCCAGTACCTCCGGGGGGAGGATCGCCGGGGAGCTGTTTTTT. Residues: CASTSGGRIAGELFF. The chain links TRBV19 to TRBJ2-2, with 7 bases aligning to TRBD2. Trimming at V came to 7 bases and at J to 6 bases, leaving 11 bases not matched to a gene. CDR3 length: 15 amino acids. Germline assignment: CDR1 LNHDA and CDR2 SQIVND (reference sequence).

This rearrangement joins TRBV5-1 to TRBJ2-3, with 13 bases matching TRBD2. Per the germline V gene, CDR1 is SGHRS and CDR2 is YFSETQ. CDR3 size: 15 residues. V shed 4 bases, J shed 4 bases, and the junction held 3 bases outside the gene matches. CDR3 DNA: TGCGCCAGCAGCCGAGGGACTAGCGGGGCAGATACGCAGTATTTT. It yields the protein CASSRGTSGADTQYF. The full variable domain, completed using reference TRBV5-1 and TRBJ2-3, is KAGVTQTPRYLIKTRGQQVTLSCSPISGHRSVSWYQQTPGQGLQFLFEYFSETQRNKGNFPGRFSGRQFSNSRSEMNVSTLELGDSALYLCASSRGTSGADTQYFGPGTRLTVL.

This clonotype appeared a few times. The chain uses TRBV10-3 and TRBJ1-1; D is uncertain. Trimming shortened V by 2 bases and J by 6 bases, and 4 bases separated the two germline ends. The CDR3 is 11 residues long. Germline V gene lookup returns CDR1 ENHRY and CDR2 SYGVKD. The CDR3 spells CAISEGSEAFF. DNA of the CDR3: TGTGCCATCAGTGAGGGGTCTGAAGCTTTCTTT.

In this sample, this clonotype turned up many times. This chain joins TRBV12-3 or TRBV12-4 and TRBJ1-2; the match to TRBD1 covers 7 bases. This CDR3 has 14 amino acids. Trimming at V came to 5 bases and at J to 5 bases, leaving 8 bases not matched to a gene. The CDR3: CASSPTKTGYGYTF. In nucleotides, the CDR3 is TGTGCCAGCAGTCCAACCAAGACAGGGTATGGCTACACCTTC.

CDR3 in DNA: TGTGCCAGCAGCTTAGTGGTAGAAAAACTGTTTTTT. It codes for CASSLVVEKLFF. This sequence joins TRBV7-9 and TRBJ1-4; D uncertain. Germline V CDR1 and CDR2: SEHNR, FQNEAQ (reference sequence). V was clipped by 1 base and J by 8 bases, with 5 bases between them. The CDR3 runs to 12 residues.

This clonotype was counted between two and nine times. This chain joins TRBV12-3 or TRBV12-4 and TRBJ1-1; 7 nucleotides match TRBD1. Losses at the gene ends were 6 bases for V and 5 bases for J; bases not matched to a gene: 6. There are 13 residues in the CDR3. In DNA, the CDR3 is TGTGCCAGCAGCAGGGGGGCCGCAACTGAAGCTTTCTTT. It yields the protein CASSRGAATEAFF.

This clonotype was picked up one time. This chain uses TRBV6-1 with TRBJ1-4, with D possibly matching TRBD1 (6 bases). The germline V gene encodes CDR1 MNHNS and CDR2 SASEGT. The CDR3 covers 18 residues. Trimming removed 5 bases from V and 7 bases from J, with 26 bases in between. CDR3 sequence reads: CASSPLLNTGGASEKLFF. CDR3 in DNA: TGTGCCAGCAGTCCTCTTTTGAATACCGGGGGCGCGAGTGAAAAACTGTTTTTT.

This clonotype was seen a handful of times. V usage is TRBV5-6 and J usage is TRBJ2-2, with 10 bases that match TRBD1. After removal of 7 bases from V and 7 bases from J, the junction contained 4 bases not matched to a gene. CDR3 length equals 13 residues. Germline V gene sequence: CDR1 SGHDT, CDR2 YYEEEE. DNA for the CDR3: TGTGCCAGCGAGACAGGGGGCTTCGGGGAGCTGTTTTTT. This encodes CASETGGFGELFF.